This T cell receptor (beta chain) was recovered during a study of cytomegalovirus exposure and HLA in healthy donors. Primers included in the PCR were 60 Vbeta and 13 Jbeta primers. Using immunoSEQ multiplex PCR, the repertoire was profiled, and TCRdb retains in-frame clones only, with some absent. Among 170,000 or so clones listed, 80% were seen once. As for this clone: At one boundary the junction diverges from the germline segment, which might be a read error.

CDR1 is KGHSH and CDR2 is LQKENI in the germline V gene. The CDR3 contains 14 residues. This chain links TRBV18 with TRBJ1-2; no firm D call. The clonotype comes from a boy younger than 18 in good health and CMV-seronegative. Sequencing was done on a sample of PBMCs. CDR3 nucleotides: TGTGCCAGCCCACCACCCACAGCAAACTATGGCTACACCTTC. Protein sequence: CASPPPTANYGYTF.